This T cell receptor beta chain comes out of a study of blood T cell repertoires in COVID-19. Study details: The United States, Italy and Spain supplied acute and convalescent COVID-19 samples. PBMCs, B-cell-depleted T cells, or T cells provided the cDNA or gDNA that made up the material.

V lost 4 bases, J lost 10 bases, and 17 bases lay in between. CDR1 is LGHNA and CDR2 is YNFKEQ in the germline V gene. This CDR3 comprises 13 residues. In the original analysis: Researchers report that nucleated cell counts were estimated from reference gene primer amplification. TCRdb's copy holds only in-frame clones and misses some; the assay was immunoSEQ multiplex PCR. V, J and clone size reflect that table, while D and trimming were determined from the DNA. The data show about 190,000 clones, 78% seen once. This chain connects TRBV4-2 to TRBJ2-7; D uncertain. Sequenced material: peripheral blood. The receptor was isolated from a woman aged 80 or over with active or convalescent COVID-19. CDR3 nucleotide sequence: TGTGCCAGCAGCCCATCGGAAATAACAGTTCAGTACTTC. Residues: CASSPSEITVQYF.